The present TCR beta chain was sequenced within a study of cytomegalovirus exposure and HLA in healthy donors. Study information: Drawn from HLA-typed donors, 80 million to 100 million unique TCRs were held in an early data release.

A multiplex PCR was run with 60 Vbeta primers and 13 Jbeta primers. Produced via immunoSEQ multiplex PCR; TCRdb's table is partial and in-frame only. The sample spans roughly 120,000 clones; the ten largest clones claim under 1.3%. Notes on the study in general: The only immune exposure information that was available was CMV serostatus.

Points on this clone: What it binds is not known.

This TCR was sampled from a man between 18 and 35 years old in good health and CMV-seronegative. The sequenced sample was PBMCs.

The CDR3 sequence is CASSETGISTGELFF. The CDR3 region has the DNA TGTGCCAGCAGCGAGACGGGGATTAGCACCGGGGAGCTGTTTTTT. V and J are TRBV9 and TRBJ2-2; weak D call: TRBD2 (5 bases). Trimming took off 3 bases at V and 4 bases at J, with 13 bases between the two ends. The CDR3 is 15 residues long. CDR1 is SGDLS, CDR2 YYNGEE, per germline.